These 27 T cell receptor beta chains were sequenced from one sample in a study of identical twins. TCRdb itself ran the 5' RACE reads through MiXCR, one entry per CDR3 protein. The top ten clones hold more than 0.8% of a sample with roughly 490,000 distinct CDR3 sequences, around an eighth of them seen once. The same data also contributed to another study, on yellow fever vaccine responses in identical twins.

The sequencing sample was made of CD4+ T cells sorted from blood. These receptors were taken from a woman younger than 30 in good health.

CDR3 sequence (DNA): TGTGCCACCAGCAGAGATCCAGGGAATGAGCAGTTCTTC. It encodes CATSRDPGNEQFF. The rearrangement uses TRBV15 and TRBJ2-1, with D possibly TRBD1 on 5 matching bases. The CDR3 totals 13 residues. CDR1 is LNHNV, CDR2 YYDKDF, per germline (reference sequence). Trimming shortened V by 0 bases and J by 7 bases, and 7 bases separated the two germline ends.

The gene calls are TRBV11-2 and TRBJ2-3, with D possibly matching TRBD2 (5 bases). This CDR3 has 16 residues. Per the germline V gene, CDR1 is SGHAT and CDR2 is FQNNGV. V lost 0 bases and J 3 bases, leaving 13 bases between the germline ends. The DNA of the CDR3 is TGTGCCAGCAGCTTAGATCGGTGGACTCAGACAGATACGCAGTATTTT. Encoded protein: CASSLDRWTQTDTQYF.

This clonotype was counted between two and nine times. The CDR3 sequence is CASSRDLNTDTQYF. CDR3 nucleotide sequence: TGTGCCAGCAGCCGGGACCTCAATACAGATACGCAGTATTTT. The V and J genes are TRBV11-2 and TRBJ2-3; D assignment may be TRBD1 or TRBD2 (5 bases each). CDR3 size: 14 residues. V was clipped by 5 bases and J by 3 bases, with 12 bases between them. Germline loops: CDR1 SGHAT, CDR2 FQNNGV.

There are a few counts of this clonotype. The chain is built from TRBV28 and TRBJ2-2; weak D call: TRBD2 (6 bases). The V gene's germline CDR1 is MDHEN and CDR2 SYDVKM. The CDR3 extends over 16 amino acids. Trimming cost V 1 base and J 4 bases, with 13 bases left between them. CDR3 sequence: CASSLSAGGSTGELFF. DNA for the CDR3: TGTGCCAGCAGTTTATCCGCCGGGGGAAGCACCGGGGAGCTGTTTTTT.

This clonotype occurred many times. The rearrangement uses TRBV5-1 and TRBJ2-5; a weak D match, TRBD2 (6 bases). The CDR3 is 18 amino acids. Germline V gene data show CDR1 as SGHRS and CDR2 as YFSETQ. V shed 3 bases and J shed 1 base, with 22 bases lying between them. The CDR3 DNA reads TGCGCCAGCAGCTACCAAACCGGGACTCGCCGAATCCAAGAGACCCAGTACTTC. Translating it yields CASSYQTGTRRIQETQYF.

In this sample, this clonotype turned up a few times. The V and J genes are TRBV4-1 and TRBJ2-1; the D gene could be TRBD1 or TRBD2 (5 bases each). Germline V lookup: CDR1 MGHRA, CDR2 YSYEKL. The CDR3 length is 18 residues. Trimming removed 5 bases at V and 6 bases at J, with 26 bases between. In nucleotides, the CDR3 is TGCGCCAGCAGCAGCCGTTGGGGGACCCCGGGATCGAGCAATGAGCAGTTCTTC. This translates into CASSSRWGTPGSSNEQFF.

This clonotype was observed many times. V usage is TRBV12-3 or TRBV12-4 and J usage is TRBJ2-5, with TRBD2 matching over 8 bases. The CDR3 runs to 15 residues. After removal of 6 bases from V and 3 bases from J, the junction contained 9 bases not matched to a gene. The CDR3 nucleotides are TGTGCCAGCAGGCGACCGGGACTAGGGAAAGAGACCCAGTACTTC. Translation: CASRRPGLGKETQYF.

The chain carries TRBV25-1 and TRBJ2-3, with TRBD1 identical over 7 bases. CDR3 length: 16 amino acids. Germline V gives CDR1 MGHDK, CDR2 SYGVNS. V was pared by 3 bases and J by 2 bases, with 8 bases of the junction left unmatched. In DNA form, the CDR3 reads TGTGCCAGCAGTGAGAGGACAGGAGAAACCACAGATACGCAGTATTTT. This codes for CASSERTGETTDTQYF.

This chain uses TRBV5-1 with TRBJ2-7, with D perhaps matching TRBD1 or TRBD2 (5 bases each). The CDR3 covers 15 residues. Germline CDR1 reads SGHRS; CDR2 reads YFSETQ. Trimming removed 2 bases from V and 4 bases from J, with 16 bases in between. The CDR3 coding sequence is TGCGCCAGCAGCTTCTCAGCCGGGACCGTATACGAGCAGTACTTC. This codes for CASSFSAGTVYEQYF.

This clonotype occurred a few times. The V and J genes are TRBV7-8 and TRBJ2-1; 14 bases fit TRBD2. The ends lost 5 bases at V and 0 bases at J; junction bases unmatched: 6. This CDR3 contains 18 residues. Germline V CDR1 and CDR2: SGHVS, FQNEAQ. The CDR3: CASSIGLAGGSSYNEQFF. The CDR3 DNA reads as TGTGCCAGCAGCATAGGACTAGCGGGAGGAAGCTCCTACAATGAGCAGTTCTTC.

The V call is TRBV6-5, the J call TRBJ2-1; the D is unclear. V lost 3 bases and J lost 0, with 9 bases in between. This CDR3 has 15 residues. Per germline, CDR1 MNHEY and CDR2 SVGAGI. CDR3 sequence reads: CASSYRVSSYNEQFF. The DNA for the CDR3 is TGTGCCAGCAGTTATCGAGTCAGCTCCTACAATGAGCAGTTCTTC.

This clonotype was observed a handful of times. The chain's CDR3 is CASSLMTGSTDTQYF. CDR3 in DNA: TGCGCCAGCAGCTTGATGACAGGAAGCACAGATACGCAGTATTTT. This chain links TRBV5-1 with TRBJ2-3, with D maybe TRBD1 (6 bases). The germline V gene has CDR1 SGHRS and CDR2 YFSETQ. Trimming shortened V by 1 base and J by 0 bases, and 9 bases separated the two germline ends. The CDR3 spans 15 residues.

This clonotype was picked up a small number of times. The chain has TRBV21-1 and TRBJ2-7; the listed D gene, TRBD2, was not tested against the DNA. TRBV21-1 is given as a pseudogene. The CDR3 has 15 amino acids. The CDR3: CASSNLGGVIYEQYF. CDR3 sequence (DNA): TGTGCCAGCAGCAATTTAGGCGGGGTGATCTACGAGCAGTACTTC.

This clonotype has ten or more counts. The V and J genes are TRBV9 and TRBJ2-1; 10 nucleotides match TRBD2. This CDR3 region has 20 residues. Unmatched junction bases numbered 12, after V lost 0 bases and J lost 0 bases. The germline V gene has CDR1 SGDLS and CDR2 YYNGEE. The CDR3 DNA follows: TGTGCCAGCAGCGTAGCTGTCTCTAGCGGGAGCTGGCTCTCCTACAATGAGCAGTTCTTC. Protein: CASSVAVSSGSWLSYNEQFF.

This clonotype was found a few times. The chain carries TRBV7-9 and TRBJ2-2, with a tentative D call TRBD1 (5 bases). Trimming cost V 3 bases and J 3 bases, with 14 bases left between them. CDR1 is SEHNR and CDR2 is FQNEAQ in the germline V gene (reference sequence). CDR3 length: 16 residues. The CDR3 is CASSFGAKTDTGELFF. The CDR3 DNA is TGTGCCAGCAGCTTTGGGGCAAAGACGGACACCGGGGAGCTGTTTTTT.

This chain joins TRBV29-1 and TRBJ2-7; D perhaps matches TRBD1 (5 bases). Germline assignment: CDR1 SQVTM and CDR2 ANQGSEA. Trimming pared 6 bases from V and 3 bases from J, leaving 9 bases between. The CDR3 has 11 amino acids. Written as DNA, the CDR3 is TGCAGCGTGGACATCCGCTACGAGCAGTACTTC. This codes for CSVDIRYEQYF.

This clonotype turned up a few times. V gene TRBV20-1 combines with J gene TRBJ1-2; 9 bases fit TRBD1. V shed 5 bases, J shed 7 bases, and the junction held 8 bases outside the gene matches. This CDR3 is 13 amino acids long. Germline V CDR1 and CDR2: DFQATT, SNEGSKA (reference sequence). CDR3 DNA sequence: TGCAGTGCTGGAAGTTGGACAGGGGCTGGCTACACCTTC. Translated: CSAGSWTGAGYTF.

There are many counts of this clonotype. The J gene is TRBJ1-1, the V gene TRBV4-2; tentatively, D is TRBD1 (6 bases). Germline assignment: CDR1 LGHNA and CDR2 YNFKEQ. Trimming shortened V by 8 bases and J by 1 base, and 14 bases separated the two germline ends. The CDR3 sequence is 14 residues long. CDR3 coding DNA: TGTGCCAGCCGGAACGGGGGGCAGAACACTGAAGCTTTCTTT. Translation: CASRNGGQNTEAFF.

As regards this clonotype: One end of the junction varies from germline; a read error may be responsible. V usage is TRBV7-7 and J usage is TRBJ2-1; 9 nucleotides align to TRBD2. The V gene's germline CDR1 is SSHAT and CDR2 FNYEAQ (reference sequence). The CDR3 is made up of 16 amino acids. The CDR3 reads CASSISGGSSYNEQFF. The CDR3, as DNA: TGTGCTAGCAGCATCAGCGGGGGGAGCTCCTACAATGAGCAGTTCTTC.

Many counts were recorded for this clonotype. In DNA, the CDR3 is TGTGCCAGCAGCTTTAACTATGGCTACACCTTC. Translated: CASSFNYGYTF. The chain combines TRBV7-9 with TRBJ1-2; D gene uncertain. The germline V gene encodes CDR1 SEHNR and CDR2 FQNEAQ (reference sequence). The CDR3 consists of 11 residues. The V end lost 3 bases, the J end lost 1 base, and 0 bases lay between the germline ends.

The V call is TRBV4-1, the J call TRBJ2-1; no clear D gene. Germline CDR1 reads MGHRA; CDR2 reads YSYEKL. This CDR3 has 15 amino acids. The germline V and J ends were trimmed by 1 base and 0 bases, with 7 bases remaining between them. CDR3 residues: CASSQVYSSYNEQFF. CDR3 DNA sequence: TGCGCCAGCAGCCAAGTATATAGCTCCTACAATGAGCAGTTCTTC.

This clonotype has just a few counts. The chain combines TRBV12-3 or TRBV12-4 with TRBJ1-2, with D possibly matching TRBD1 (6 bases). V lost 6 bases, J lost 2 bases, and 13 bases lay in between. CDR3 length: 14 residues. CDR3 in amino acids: CASRGGGKNYGYTF. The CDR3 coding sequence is TGTGCCAGCAGGGGAGGGGGTAAAAACTATGGCTACACCTTC.

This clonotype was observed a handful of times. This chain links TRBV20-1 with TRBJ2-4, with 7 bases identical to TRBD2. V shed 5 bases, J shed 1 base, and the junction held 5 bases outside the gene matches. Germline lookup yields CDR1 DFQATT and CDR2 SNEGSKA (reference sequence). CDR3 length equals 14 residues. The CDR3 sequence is CSARGDQAKNIQYF. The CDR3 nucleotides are TGCAGTGCTCGGGGGGACCAGGCCAAAAACATTCAGTACTTC.

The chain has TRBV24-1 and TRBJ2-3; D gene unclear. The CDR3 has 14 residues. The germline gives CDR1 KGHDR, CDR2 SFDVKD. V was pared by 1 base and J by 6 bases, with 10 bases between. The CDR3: CATSDFGVWDTQYF. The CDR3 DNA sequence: TGTGCCACCAGTGATTTTGGGGTTTGGGATACGCAGTATTTT.

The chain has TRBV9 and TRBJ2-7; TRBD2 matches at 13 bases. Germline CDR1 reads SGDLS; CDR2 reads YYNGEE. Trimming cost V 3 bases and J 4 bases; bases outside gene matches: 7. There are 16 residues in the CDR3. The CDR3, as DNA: TGTGCCAGCAGCGCCTCACTAGCGGGGGGGTTTTACGAGCAGTACTTC. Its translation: CASSASLAGGFYEQYF.

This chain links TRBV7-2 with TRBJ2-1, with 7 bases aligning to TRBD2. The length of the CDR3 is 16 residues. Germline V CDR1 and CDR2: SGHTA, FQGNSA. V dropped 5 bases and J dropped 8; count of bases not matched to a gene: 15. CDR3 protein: CASSPGFGEGHYEQFF. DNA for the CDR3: TGTGCCAGCAGCCCAGGATTCGGGGAGGGCCATTATGAGCAGTTCTTC.

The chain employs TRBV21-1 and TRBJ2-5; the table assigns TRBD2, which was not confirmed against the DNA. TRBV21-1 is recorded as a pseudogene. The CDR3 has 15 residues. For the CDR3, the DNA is TGTGCCAGCAGCAAAGTTACTAGGGTGGATGAGACCCAGTACTTC. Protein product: CASSKVTRVDETQYF.